Sequencing of this T cell receptor beta chain was carried out in a study of T cells in Graves' hyperthyroidism and ophthalmopathy. Study-wide context: The authors collected peripheral blood at initial diagnosis, before any treatment. Overall study results and limits: Among thyroid clonotypes expanded above 0.001, most also appeared in blood.

Exclusions: uncontrolled infection, other autoimmune disease, pregnancy, lactation. TCR beta CDR3 regions were amplified from RNA. In the first-round RT-PCR of the TCR CDR3, the HTBI primer set was used. TCRdb redid the calling of the multiplex PCR reads with MiXCR, one entry per CDR3 protein. The sample has 500,000 to 650,000 distinct CDR3 sequences, 12% to 15% seen once. This clonotype has a handful of counts. What it binds is not known. V dropped 6 bases and J dropped 4 bases, with 16 bases sitting between them. The germline V gene encodes CDR1 SQVTM and CDR2 ANQGSEA. The CDR3 sequence is 14 residues long.

The sample taken for sequencing was blood. The V call is TRBV29-1, the J call TRBJ2-1; D ambiguous. The sequence derives from a woman in her thirties or forties with Graves' hyperthyroidism. The CDR3 loop reads CSVFGQDEYNEQFF. The CDR3 nucleotides are TGCAGCGTGTTTGGCCAAGACGAGTACAATGAGCAGTTCTTC.